This entry lists 21 T cell receptor beta chains sequenced from one sample in a study of vaccination and CD4 T cells after COVID-19. Sequenced with the Oncomine TCR Beta short-read assay was DNA taken from cultured CD4+ T cells. TCRdb recomputed calls from the PCR reads with MiXCR, one row per CDR3 protein. The data hold 20,000 to 25,000 distinct CDR3 sequences, with less than 35% observed a single time. Time point defined: late sampling 161 to 241 days after vaccination in a few convalescent patients. The treatment was: roughly 11-day PBMC culture with coronavirus spike peptide pools or control peptides (ViraFEST assay). Their antigens remain unidentified. This sample comprised CD4+ T cells from blood, cultured in vitro, obtained about 7 months after SARS-CoV-2 vaccination. All receptors come from a human donor who had recovered from COVID-19.

The chain couples TRBV15 to TRBJ2-1; the match to TRBD2 covers 9 bases. CDR1 is LNHNV and CDR2 is YYDKDF in the germline V gene (reference sequence). The trim removed 5 bases at V and 9 bases at J, leaving 11 bases unmatched. The CDR3 is 15 amino acids. The CDR3 reads CATSRLAEVISEQFF. The CDR3 DNA reads as TGTGCCACCAGCCGACTAGCGGAGGTGATTTCTGAGCAGTTCTTC.

J is TRBJ2-1 and V is TRBV27; the D gene is possibly TRBD2 (5 bases). The CDR3 spans 15 residues. Looked up from germline, CDR1 is MNHEY and CDR2 is SMNVEV (reference sequence). V lost 1 base and J 6 bases, leaving 13 bases between the germline ends. In nucleotides, the CDR3 is TGTGCCAGCAGTTTATTCGTGGGAGAGGGCAATGAGCAGTTCTTC. Protein: CASSLFVGEGNEQFF.

The V and J genes are TRBV18 and TRBJ1-6, with 7 positions matching TRBD1. The CDR3 loop spans 16 amino acids. CDR1 is KGHSH, CDR2 LQKENI, per germline. Losses at the gene ends were 3 bases for V and 6 bases for J; bases not matched to a gene: 8. Here the CDR3 reads CASSPYTGTANSPLHF. As DNA, the CDR3 is TGTGCCAGCTCACCTTATACCGGGACAGCTAATTCACCCCTCCACTTT.

J is TRBJ2-3 and V is TRBV10-1; no reliable D call. The CDR3 runs to 13 residues. With 2 bases removed from V and 4 bases from J, the gap between germline ends came to 7 bases. CDR1 WNHNN and CDR2 SYGVQD come from the germline V gene (reference sequence). The CDR3 is CASSENMADTQYF. In DNA form, the CDR3 reads TGCGCCAGCAGTGAGAATATGGCAGATACGCAGTATTTT.

This rearrangement joins TRBV30 to TRBJ1-5; D not certain. The CDR3 loop spans 13 amino acids. The V gene's germline CDR1 is GTSNPN and CDR2 SVGIG (reference sequence). V dropped 2 bases and J dropped 0 bases, with 5 bases sitting between them. Here the CDR3 reads CAWSTDSNQPQHF. In DNA, the CDR3 is TGTGCCTGGAGTACCGATAGCAATCAGCCCCAGCATTTT.

This clonotype has a handful of counts. V is TRBV6-1 and J is TRBJ1-5; D is unresolved. Trimming stripped 6 bases from V and 4 bases from J, with 10 bases between. Germline V gene sequence: CDR1 MNHNS, CDR2 SASEGT. The CDR3 extends over 13 amino acids. CDR3 in DNA: TGTGCCAGCAGCCCCGGCAGTAATCAGCCCCAGCATTTT. This encodes CASSPGSNQPQHF.

V is TRBV6-1 and J is TRBJ2-3; weak D call: TRBD1 (6 bases). V lost 6 bases and J lost 4, with 14 bases in between. The CDR3 is made up of 14 amino acids. Germline V gene sequence: CDR1 MNHNS, CDR2 SASEGT. The CDR3 reads CASRARTAPDTQYF. The CDR3 DNA reads TGTGCCAGCAGAGCCCGGACAGCCCCAGATACGCAGTATTTT.

This clonotype appeared a single time. The chain joins TRBV21-1 to TRBJ2-7; the table gives TRBD1 as D, unverified against the DNA. TRBV21-1 is an annotated pseudogene. The CDR3 has 19 residues. DNA for the CDR3: TGTGCCAGCAGCACGGCAACACAGGGAATGGAAGGTCTGGCCTACGAGCAGTACTTC. This encodes CASSTATQGMEGLAYEQYF.

This clonotype was seen only a few times. This CDR3 is CATSDSTGGGSYEQYF. CDR3 DNA sequence: TGTGCCACCAGTGACTCCACAGGGGGCGGCTCCTACGAGCAGTACTTC. The rearrangement joins TRBV24-1 to TRBJ2-7, with TRBD1 identical over 9 bases. The CDR3 loop spans 16 amino acids. J lost 0 bases, V lost 4 bases, and 6 bases had no gene match. Germline V CDR1 and CDR2: KGHDR, SFDVKD.

This chain uses TRBV20-1 with TRBJ2-1; D may correspond to TRBD1 or TRBD2 (5 bases each). The V end was cut by 3 bases, the J end by 2 bases, with 14 bases between. Germline V gives CDR1 DFQATT, CDR2 SNEGSKA (reference sequence). This CDR3 spans 15 amino acids. The CDR3 DNA reads TGCAGTGCTAGTCTTCCGGGACCCGCCTACAATGAGCAGTTCTTC. Translated: CSASLPGPAYNEQFF.

The V call is TRBV5-4, the J call TRBJ2-7; 7 bases map to TRBD1. Germline CDR1 is SGHNT and CDR2 is YYREEE (reference sequence). The CDR3 loop spans 13 amino acids. The V segment lost 5 bases and the J segment 3 bases; nucleotides outside the gene matches: 5. CDR3: CASRISGGYEQYF. The CDR3 DNA follows: TGTGCCAGCAGGATCTCAGGGGGCTACGAGCAGTACTTC.

This chain joins TRBV9 and TRBJ2-3; the match to TRBD1 covers 9 bases. Germline CDR1 reads SGDLS; CDR2 reads YYNGEE. This CDR3 contains 17 residues. V lost 8 bases, J lost 1 base, and 14 bases stayed unmatched. The CDR3 DNA sequence: TGTGCCAGTACTCGTTTCGAGGGGGACAGGGGCACAGATACGCAGTATTTT. This codes for CASTRFEGDRGTDTQYF.

This chain connects TRBV7-3 to TRBJ2-5; D remains ambiguous. CDR1 SGHTA and CDR2 FQGTGA come from the germline V gene. Trimming pared 1 base from V and 2 bases from J, leaving 5 bases between. The CDR3 has 13 amino acids. CDR3 nucleotides: TGTGCCAGCAGCTTAAACTGGCAAGAGACCCAGTACTTC. This gives the protein CASSLNWQETQYF.

This clonotype was detected only a few times. The V and J genes are TRBV6-1 and TRBJ2-1; D unresolved. The J call could be wrong; TRBJ2-5 is a better fit for the DNA end. Germline V gene sequence: CDR1 MNHNS, CDR2 SASEGT. The CDR3 covers 13 residues. The DNA of the CDR3 is TGTGCCAGCAGTGAAATTGGGAAAGAGACCCAGTACTTC. Protein product: CASSEIGKETQYF.

The chain joins TRBV4-1 to TRBJ2-4; D not certain. There are 14 residues in the CDR3. Germline values: CDR1 MGHRA, CDR2 YSYEKL. V was shortened by 1 base and J by 4 bases, with 8 bases between the two germline ends. CDR3: CASSQVGGKNIQYF. CDR3 coding DNA: TGCGCCAGCAGCCAAGTGGGCGGTAAAAACATTCAGTACTTC.

The CDR3 sequence: CASSYSSGPSTDTQYF. The CDR3 DNA follows: TGTGCCAGCAGTTACTCTAGCGGGCCTAGCACAGATACGCAGTATTTT. The chain carries TRBV6-2 or TRBV6-3 and TRBJ2-3, with TRBD2 identical over 7 bases. The germline gives CDR1 MNHEY, CDR2 SVGEGT. The CDR3 has 16 amino acids. Trimming took 0 bases from V and 0 from J; bases not matched to a gene: 3.

The chain joins TRBV25-1 to TRBJ2-1; 11 bases are a match to TRBD1. The CDR3 runs to 16 residues. CDR1 is MGHDK and CDR2 is SYGVNS in the germline V gene. Trimming took 3 bases from V and 7 from J; bases not matched to a gene: 8. The DNA for the CDR3 is TGTGCCAGCAGTGACCTTCCGGGACAGGGGGGAAATGAGCAGTTCTTC. Translation gives CASSDLPGQGGNEQFF.

The chain employs TRBV28 and TRBJ2-3; TRBD2 matches 10 bases. Germline V lookup: CDR1 MDHEN, CDR2 SYDVKM. The CDR3 extends over 16 amino acids. V shed 3 bases and J 4 bases; nucleotides not matched to a gene: 7. In nucleotides, the CDR3 is TGTGCCAGCAGTTTCTCTAGCGGGAGTATTGCAGATACGCAGTATTTT. Its protein product is CASSFSSGSIADTQYF.

Only a few counts were recorded for this clonotype. The chain joins TRBV20-1 to TRBJ2-7; D might be TRBD1 (7 bases). Germline lookup yields CDR1 DFQATT and CDR2 SNEGSKA (reference sequence). The V end lost 6 bases, the J end lost 2 bases, and 20 bases lay between the germline ends. The CDR3 length is 15 residues. The CDR3 here is CSAGLGTVIAYEQYF. The CDR3 DNA reads as TGCAGTGCGGGACTTGGGACAGTCATTGCCTACGAGCAGTACTTC.

The chain has TRBV27 and TRBJ2-7; D tentatively reads TRBD1 or TRBD2 (5 bases each). This CDR3 is built from 13 residues. Germline V gives CDR1 MNHEY, CDR2 SMNVEV (reference sequence). V was clipped by 5 bases and J by 0 bases, with 8 bases between them. The CDR3 nucleotides read TGTGCCAGCAGTCGGGACCCCTCCTACGAGCAGTACTTC. This codes for CASSRDPSYEQYF.

This clonotype turned up a few times. DNA for the CDR3: TGTGCCAGCAGCTTAGTGGGGACTAGCGACCAAGAGACCCAGTACTTC. Its translation is CASSLVGTSDQETQYF. The chain employs TRBV7-9 and TRBJ2-5, with TRBD2 identical over 10 bases. Germline-derived CDR1 and CDR2 are SEHNR and FQNEAQ (reference sequence). The CDR3 has 16 amino acids. V shed 1 base and J 0 bases; nucleotides not matched to a gene: 2. The full variable domain, completed using reference TRBV7-9 and TRBJ2-5, is DTGVSQNPRHKITKRGQNVTFRCDPISEHNRLYWYRQTLGQGPEFLTYFQNEAQLEKSRLLSDRFSAERPKGSFSTLEIQRTEQGDSAMYLCASSLVGTSDQETQYFGPGTRLLVL.